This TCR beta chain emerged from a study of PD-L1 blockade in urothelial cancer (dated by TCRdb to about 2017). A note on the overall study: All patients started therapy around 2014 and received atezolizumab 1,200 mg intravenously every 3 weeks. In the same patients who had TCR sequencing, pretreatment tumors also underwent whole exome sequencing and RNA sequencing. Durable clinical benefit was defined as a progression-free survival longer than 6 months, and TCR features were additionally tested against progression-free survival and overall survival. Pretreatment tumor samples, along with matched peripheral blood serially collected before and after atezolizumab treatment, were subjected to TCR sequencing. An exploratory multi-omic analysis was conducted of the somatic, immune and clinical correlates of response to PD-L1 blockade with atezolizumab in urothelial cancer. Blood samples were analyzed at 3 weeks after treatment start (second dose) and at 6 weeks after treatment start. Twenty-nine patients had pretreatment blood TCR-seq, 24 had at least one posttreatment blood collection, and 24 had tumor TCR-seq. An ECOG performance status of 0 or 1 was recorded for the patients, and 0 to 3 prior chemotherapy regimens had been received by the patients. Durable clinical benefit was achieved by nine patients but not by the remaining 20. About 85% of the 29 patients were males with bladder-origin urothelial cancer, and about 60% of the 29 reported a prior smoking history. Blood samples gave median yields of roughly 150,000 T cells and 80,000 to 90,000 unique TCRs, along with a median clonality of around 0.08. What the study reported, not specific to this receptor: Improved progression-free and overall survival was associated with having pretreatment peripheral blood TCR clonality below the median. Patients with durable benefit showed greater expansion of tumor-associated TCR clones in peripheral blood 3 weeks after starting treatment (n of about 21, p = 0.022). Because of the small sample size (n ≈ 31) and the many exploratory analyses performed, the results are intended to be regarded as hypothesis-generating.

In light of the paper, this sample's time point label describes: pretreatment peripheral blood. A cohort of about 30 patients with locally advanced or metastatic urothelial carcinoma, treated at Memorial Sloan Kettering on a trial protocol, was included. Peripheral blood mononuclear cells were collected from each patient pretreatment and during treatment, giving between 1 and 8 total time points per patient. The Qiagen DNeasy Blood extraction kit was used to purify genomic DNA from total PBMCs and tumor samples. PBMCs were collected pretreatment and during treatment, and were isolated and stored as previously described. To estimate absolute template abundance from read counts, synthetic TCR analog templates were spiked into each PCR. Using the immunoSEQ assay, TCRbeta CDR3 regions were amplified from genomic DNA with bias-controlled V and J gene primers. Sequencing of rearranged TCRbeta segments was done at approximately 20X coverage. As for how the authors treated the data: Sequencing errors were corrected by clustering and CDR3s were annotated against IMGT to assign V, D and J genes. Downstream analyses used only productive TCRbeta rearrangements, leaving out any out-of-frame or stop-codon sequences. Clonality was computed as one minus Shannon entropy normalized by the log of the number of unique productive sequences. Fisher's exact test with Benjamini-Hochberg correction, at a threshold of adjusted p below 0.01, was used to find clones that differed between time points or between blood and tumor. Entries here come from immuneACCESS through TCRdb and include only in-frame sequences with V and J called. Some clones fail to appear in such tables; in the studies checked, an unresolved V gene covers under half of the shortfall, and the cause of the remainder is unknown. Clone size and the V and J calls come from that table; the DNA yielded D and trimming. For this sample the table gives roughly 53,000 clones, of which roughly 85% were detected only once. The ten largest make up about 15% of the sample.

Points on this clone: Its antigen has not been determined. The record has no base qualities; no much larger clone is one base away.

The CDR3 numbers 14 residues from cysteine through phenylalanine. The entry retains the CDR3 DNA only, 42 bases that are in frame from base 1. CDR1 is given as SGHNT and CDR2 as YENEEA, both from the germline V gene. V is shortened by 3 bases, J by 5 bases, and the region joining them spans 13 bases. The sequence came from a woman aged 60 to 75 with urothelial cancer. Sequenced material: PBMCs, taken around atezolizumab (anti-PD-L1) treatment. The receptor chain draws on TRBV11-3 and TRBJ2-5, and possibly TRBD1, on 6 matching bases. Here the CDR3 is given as CASSLNRAAETQYF. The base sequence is TGTGCCAGCAGCTTGAACAGGGCCGCGGAGACCCAGTACTTC.